This T cell receptor beta chain was recorded in a study of blood T cell repertoires in COVID-19. Study-level background: Nucleic acid was either cDNA or gDNA, and it came from T cells, B-cell-depleted T cells, or PBMCs.

Assay used: immunoSEQ multiplex PCR; TCRdb lists only in-frame clones, some missing. Of about 150,000 clones listed, just under 85% were seen once; the top ten hold 25% to 35%. Germline loops: CDR1 WNHNN, CDR2 SYGVQD (reference sequence). Trimming shortened V by 4 bases and J by 1 base, and 6 bases separated the two germline ends. This CDR3 has 13 amino acids. The chain is built from TRBV10-1 and TRBJ2-3; D is ambiguous. This TCR was recovered from a woman aged 60-75 years with acute or convalescent COVID-19. Sequencing input: peripheral blood. The CDR3 bases are TGCGCCAGCAGTGCTGTAGGCACAGATACGCAGTATTTT. As protein: CASSAVGTDTQYF.